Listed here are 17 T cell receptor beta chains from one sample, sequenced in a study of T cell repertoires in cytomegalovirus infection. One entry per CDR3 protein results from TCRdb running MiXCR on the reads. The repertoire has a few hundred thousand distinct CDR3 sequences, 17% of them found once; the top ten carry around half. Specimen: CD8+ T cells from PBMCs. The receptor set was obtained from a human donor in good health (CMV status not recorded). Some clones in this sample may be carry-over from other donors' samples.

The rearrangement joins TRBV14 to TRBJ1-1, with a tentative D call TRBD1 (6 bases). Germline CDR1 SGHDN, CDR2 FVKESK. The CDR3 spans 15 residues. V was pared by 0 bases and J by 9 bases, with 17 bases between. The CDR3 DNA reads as TGTGCCAGCAGCCAAGATGGTTGGGGGGGGCAGAAAGCTTTCTTT. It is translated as CASSQDGWGGQKAFF.

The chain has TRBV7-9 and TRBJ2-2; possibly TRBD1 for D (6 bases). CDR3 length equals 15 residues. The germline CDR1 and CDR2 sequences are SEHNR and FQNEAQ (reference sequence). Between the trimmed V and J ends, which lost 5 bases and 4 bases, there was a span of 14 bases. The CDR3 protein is CASSHLQQGTGELFF. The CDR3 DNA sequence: TGTGCCAGCAGCCATTTACAACAGGGCACCGGGGAGCTGTTTTTT.

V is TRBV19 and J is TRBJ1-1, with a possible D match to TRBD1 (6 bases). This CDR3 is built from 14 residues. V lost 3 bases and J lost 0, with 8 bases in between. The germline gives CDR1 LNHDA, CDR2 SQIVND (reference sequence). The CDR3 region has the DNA TGTGCCAGTAGTATCCAGGGGATGAACACTGAAGCTTTCTTT. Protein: CASSIQGMNTEAFF.

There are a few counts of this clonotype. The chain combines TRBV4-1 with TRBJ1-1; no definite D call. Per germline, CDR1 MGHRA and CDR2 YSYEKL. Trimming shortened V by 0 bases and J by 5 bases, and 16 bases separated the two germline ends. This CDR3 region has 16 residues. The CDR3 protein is CASSQDIGEFWTEAFF. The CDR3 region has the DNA TGCGCCAGCAGCCAAGATATCGGAGAATTCTGGACTGAAGCTTTCTTT.

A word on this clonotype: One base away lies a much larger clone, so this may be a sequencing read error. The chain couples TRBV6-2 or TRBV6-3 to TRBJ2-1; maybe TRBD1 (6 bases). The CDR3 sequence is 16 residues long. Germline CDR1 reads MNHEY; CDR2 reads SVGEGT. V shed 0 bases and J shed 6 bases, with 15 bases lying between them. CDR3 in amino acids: CASSYSEGEFCNEQFF. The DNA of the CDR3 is TGTGCCAGCAGTTACTCCGAGGGGGAATTTTGCAATGAGCAGTTCTTC.

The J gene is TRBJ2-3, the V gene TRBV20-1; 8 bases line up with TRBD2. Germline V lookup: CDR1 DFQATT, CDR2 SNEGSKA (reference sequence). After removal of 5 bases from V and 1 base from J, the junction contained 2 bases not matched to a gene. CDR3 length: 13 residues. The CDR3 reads CSAGTRGTDTQYF. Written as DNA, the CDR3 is TGCAGTGCTGGGACTAGAGGCACAGATACGCAGTATTTT.

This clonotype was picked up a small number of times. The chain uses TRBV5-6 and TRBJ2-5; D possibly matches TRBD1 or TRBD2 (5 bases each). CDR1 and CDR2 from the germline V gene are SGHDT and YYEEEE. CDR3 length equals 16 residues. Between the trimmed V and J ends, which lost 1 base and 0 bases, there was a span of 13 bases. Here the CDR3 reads CASSLWGYDHQETQYF. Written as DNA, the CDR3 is TGTGCCAGCAGCTTGTGGGGGTATGATCACCAAGAGACCCAGTACTTC.

The CDR3 sequence is CASSPGARARTGHQPQHF. The CDR3 DNA reads TGTGCCAGCAGCCCGGGTGCCCGGGCCCGGACAGGGCATCAGCCCCAGCATTTT. J is TRBJ1-5 and V is TRBV28, with TRBD1 identical over 8 bases. V shed 6 bases and J 5 bases; nucleotides not matched to a gene: 18. Germline-derived CDR1 and CDR2 are MDHEN and SYDVKM. The CDR3 loop spans 18 amino acids. Variable domain in full (rest from reference TRBV28 and TRBJ1-5): DVKVTQSSRYLVKRTGEKVFLECVQDMDHENMFWYRQDPGLGLRLIYFSYDVKMKEKGDIPEGYSVSREKKERFSLILESASTNQTSMYLCASSPGARARTGHQPQHFGDGTRLSIL.

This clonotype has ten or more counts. CDR3 in DNA: TGTGCCAGCAGCTTAGATGGGACAGGGAATGAAAAACTGTTTTTT. It codes for CASSLDGTGNEKLFF. The chain couples TRBV7-8 to TRBJ1-4; 9 bases are shared with TRBD1. Germline lookup yields CDR1 SGHVS and CDR2 FQNEAQ. J was trimmed by 5 bases and V by 1 base; bases with no gene match: 2. The CDR3 contains 15 residues.

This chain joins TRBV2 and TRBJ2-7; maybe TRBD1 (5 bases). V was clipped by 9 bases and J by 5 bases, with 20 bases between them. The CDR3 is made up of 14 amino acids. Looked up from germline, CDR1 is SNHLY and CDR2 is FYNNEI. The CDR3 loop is CASIPRERIDEQYF. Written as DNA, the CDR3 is TGTGCCAGTATCCCCAGGGAAAGGATAGACGAGCAGTACTTC.

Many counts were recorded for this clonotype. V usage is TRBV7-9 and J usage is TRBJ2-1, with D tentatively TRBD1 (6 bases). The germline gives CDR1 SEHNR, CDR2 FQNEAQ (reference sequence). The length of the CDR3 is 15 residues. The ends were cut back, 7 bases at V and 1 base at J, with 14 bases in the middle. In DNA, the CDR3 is TGTGCCAGCACTACGGGCAGGGGATCCTACAATGAGCAGTTCTTC. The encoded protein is CASTTGRGSYNEQFF.

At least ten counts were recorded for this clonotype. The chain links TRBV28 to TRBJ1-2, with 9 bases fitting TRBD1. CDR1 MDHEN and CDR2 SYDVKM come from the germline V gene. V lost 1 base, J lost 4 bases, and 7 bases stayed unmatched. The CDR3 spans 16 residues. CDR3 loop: CASSLFTDRGIYGYTF. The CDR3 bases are TGTGCCAGCAGTTTATTTACGGACAGGGGTATCTATGGCTACACCTTC.

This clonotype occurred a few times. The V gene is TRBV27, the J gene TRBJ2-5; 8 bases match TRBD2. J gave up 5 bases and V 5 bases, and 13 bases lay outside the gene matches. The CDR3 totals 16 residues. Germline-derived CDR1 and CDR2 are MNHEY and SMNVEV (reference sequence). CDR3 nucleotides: TGTGCCAGCAGTCCCAATAGCGGGGTGTACGGGGAGACCCAGTACTTC. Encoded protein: CASSPNSGVYGETQYF.

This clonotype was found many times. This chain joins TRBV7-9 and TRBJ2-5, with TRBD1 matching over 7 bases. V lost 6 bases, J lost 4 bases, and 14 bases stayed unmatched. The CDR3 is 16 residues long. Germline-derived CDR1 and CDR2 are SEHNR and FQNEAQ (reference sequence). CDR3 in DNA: TGTGCCAGCAGTTCCCCACGGGACAGACCATTAGAGACCCAGTACTTC. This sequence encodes CASSSPRDRPLETQYF.

The CDR3 DNA sequence: TGTGCCAGCAGCTTGGGGCGGCAGGGGGTCCGCTTCATGAACACTGAAGCTTTCTTT. Amino acid sequence: CASSLGRQGVRFMNTEAFF. V is TRBV5-6 and J is TRBJ1-1; 7 nucleotides align to TRBD1. Trimming cost V 0 bases and J 0 bases; bases outside gene matches: 14. There are 19 residues in the CDR3. Germline V CDR1 and CDR2: SGHDT, YYEEEE. Complete variable domain (other parts from reference TRBV5-6 and TRBJ1-1): DAGVTQSPTHLIKTRGQQVTLRCSPKSGHDTVSWYQQALGQGPQFIFQYYEEEERQRGNFPDRFSGHQFPNYSSELNVNALLLGDSALYLCASSLGRQGVRFMNTEAFFGQGTRLTVV.

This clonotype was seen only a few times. CDR3 bases: TGCAGTGCTAGAGATCAGGGACCTGGGCGCACTGAAGCTTTCTTT. Protein: CSARDQGPGRTEAFF. V is TRBV20-1 and J is TRBJ1-1; TRBD1 is a possible D gene (5 bases). Deletions cut 0 bases from V and 4 bases from J, with 15 bases between. CDR1 DFQATT and CDR2 SNEGSKA come from the germline V gene (reference sequence). The CDR3 extends over 15 amino acids.

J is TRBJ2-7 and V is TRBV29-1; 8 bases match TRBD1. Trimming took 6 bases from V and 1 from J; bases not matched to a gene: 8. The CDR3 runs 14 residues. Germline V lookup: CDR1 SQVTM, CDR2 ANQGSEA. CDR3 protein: CSVVYRDRSYEQYF. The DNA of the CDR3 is TGCAGCGTAGTTTACCGGGACAGGTCCTACGAGCAGTACTTC.